These T cell receptor beta chains were read from a single sample in a study of T-cell memory formation after mild COVID-19. TCRdb re-called the 5' RACE reads with MiXCR, one entry per CDR3 protein. The repertoire has 300,000 to 400,000 distinct CDR3 sequences, about an eighth of them found once; the top ten carry approximately 21%. Sample: PBMCs or a T cell subset sorted from them (not recorded which). The receptors were sampled from a young man who had mild COVID-19 (a few samples of this study predate the infection). Cell type and time point are not known. Each CDR3 is given with its conserved first and last residue. Fields, in order: CDR3 DNA, CDR3 protein, V gene, J gene, D gene, clone size. A D gene is named only where the DNA matches it firmly. Part of the rows lack a size; the others show once, few, many or a class for expanded clones.

CDR3 DNA: TGTGCCAGCAGAAAGGGATTAGGGGAGCAGTTCTTC
CDR3 protein: CASRKGLGEQFF
V gene: TRBV6-2/TRBV6-3
J gene: TRBJ2-1
D gene: NA
clone size: NA

CDR3 DNA: TGTGCCAGCAGCTCCTCGGGATGGGGAACTGAAGCTTTCTTT
CDR3 protein: CASSSSGWGTEAFF
V gene: TRBV11-2
J gene: TRBJ1-1
D gene: NA
clone size: NA

CDR3 DNA: TGTGCCAGCACGGGACTCCCCGGCGATACGCAGTATTTT
CDR3 protein: CASTGLPGDTQYF
V gene: TRBV2
J gene: TRBJ2-3
D gene: NA
clone size: few

CDR3 DNA: TGCAGCGTCAGGATGGGGGGACAGACTGGAAACACCATATATTTT
CDR3 protein: CSVRMGGQTGNTIYF
V gene: TRBV29-1
J gene: TRBJ1-3
D gene: TRBD1
clone size: NA

CDR3 DNA: TGTGCCAGCAGTGTTTCTTCGCGAACAGATACGCAGTATTTT
CDR3 protein: CASSVSSRTDTQYF
V gene: TRBV6-5
J gene: TRBJ2-3
D gene: NA
clone size: many

CDR3 DNA: TGCAGCGTTGTCGTTAGAGAGACCTACGAGCAGTACTTC
CDR3 protein: CSVVVRETYEQYF
V gene: TRBV29-1
J gene: TRBJ2-7
D gene: NA
clone size: NA

CDR3 DNA: TGTGCCAGCAGTTTTAATCTGCCACGGGGGGAGACCCAGTACTTC
CDR3 protein: CASSFNLPRGETQYF
V gene: TRBV12-3/TRBV12-4
J gene: TRBJ2-5
D gene: NA
clone size: NA

CDR3 DNA: TGTGCCAGCAGTGAATTTGGACAGAGGAACACTGAAGCTTTCTTT
CDR3 protein: CASSEFGQRNTEAFF
V gene: TRBV6-1
J gene: TRBJ1-1
D gene: NA
clone size: NA

CDR3 DNA: TGTGCCAGCAGTTTATGGGACAGGGGTTATGAGCAGTTCTTC
CDR3 protein: CASSLWDRGYEQFF
V gene: TRBV12-3/TRBV12-4
J gene: TRBJ2-1
D gene: TRBD1
clone size: NA

CDR3 DNA: TGCGCCAGCAGCTCTCTTACCGGGACTACCCCGTGCAATGAGCAGTTCTTC
CDR3 protein: CASSSLTGTTPCNEQFF
V gene: TRBV10-1
J gene: TRBJ2-1
D gene: TRBD2
clone size: NA

CDR3 DNA: TGTGCCAGCAGTTTCGGGGGAGCGGGGGTGAATGAGCAGTTCTTC
CDR3 protein: CASSFGGAGVNEQFF
V gene: TRBV6-5
J gene: TRBJ2-1
D gene: TRBD2
clone size: few

CDR3 DNA: TGTGCCAGCAGCTTCGGACTAGGGGAGGCCGGGGAGCTGTTTTTT
CDR3 protein: CASSFGLGEAGELFF
V gene: TRBV7-2
J gene: TRBJ2-2
D gene: TRBD2
clone size: many

CDR3 DNA: TGCAGCGTTGCTGGACGGAGGGTTCCTGAAGCTTTCTTT
CDR3 protein: CSVAGRRVPEAFF
V gene: TRBV29-1
J gene: TRBJ1-1
D gene: NA
clone size: NA

CDR3 DNA: TGTGCCAGCAGCCCTGATGCCCCAAACCCTGGAAACACCATATATTTT
CDR3 protein: CASSPDAPNPGNTIYF
V gene: TRBV7-3
J gene: TRBJ1-3
D gene: NA
clone size: NA

CDR3 DNA: TGTGCCAGCAGCTTGGTTCCAGGGTCCAATGAGCAGTTCTTC
CDR3 protein: CASSLVPGSNEQFF
V gene: TRBV5-5
J gene: TRBJ2-1
D gene: NA
clone size: NA

CDR3 DNA: TGTGCCACAGTGGACAGGCTAGCGGGGTACAATGAGCAGTTCTTC
CDR3 protein: CATVDRLAGYNEQFF
V gene: TRBV6-2/TRBV6-3
J gene: TRBJ2-1
D gene: TRBD2
clone size: few

CDR3 DNA: TGTGCCAGCAGTGAAATCAGCCAAGAGACCCAGTACTTC
CDR3 protein: CASSEISQETQYF
V gene: TRBV2
J gene: TRBJ2-5
D gene: NA
clone size: few

CDR3 DNA: TGTGCCAGCAGTGCACAGACAGGCGCTAAAAACATTCAGTACTTC
CDR3 protein: CASSAQTGAKNIQYF
V gene: TRBV6-1
J gene: TRBJ2-4
D gene: NA
clone size: NA

CDR3 DNA: TGTGCCAGCAGCTTATTTACAGGATTGAGTGAGCAGTTCTTC
CDR3 protein: CASSLFTGLSEQFF
V gene: TRBV7-6
J gene: TRBJ2-1
D gene: NA
clone size: few

CDR3 DNA: TGTGCCAGCAGCGCGCCAGGGGAGCCCCAGCATTTT
CDR3 protein: CASSAPGEPQHF
V gene: TRBV7-2
J gene: TRBJ1-5
D gene: NA
clone size: NA

CDR3 DNA: TGTGCCAGCAGCATCACAGGAGCCGGGGAGCTGTTTTTT
CDR3 protein: CASSITGAGELFF
V gene: TRBV6-1
J gene: TRBJ2-2
D gene: NA
clone size: NA

CDR3 DNA: TGCAGCGGGGGGACAGGGAGCGGCGAGCAGTACTTC
CDR3 protein: CSGGTGSGEQYF
V gene: TRBV29-1
J gene: TRBJ2-7
D gene: TRBD1
clone size: NA

CDR3 DNA: TGTGCCAGCAGCTTAAAGCTCCGGACAGGGGAAGCTTTCTTT
CDR3 protein: CASSLKLRTGEAFF
V gene: TRBV27
J gene: TRBJ1-1
D gene: TRBD1
clone size: once

CDR3 DNA: TGTGCCACCAGCAGAGATCCTCCGGGACTAGCGGGGGGAGCTGAGCAGTTCTTC
CDR3 protein: CATSRDPPGLAGGAEQFF
V gene: TRBV15
J gene: TRBJ2-1
D gene: TRBD2
clone size: many

CDR3 DNA: TGTGCCAGCAGCATCACAGGGAACTCTGGCTACACCTTC
CDR3 protein: CASSITGNSGYTF
V gene: TRBV7-2
J gene: TRBJ1-2
D gene: NA
clone size: few

CDR3 DNA: TGCGCCAGCAGGGGTCCCGGGACGGTCGACACTGAAGCTTTCTTT
CDR3 protein: CASRGPGTVDTEAFF
V gene: TRBV5-1
J gene: TRBJ1-1
D gene: NA
clone size: few

CDR3 DNA: TGTGCCAGCAGCTATCAGACTTCTAACTATGGCTACACCTTC
CDR3 protein: CASSYQTSNYGYTF
V gene: TRBV5-8
J gene: TRBJ1-2
D gene: NA
clone size: few

CDR3 DNA: TGCGCCAGCAGCTTGGATCTTTACGAGCAGTACTTC
CDR3 protein: CASSLDLYEQYF
V gene: TRBV5-1
J gene: TRBJ2-7
D gene: NA
clone size: many

CDR3 DNA: TGTGCCAGCACTCCGGGACTAGCGGGTGCATCCTACGAGCAGTACTTC
CDR3 protein: CASTPGLAGASYEQYF
V gene: TRBV6-6
J gene: TRBJ2-7
D gene: TRBD2
clone size: few

CDR3 DNA: TGTGCCAGCAGAAAACAGACAGATACGCAGTATTTT
CDR3 protein: CASRKQTDTQYF
V gene: TRBV7-2
J gene: TRBJ2-3
D gene: NA
clone size: few

CDR3 DNA: TGTGCCAGCAGCTTGGACGGCCTAGCGGGGGTAGGGTATTTGGCAGATACGCAGTATTTT
CDR3 protein: CASSLDGLAGVGYLADTQYF
V gene: TRBV5-5
J gene: TRBJ2-3
D gene: TRBD2
clone size: NA

CDR3 DNA: TGTGCCAGCAGTTACTCGAGGACCAGTAAGACCCAGTACTTC
CDR3 protein: CASSYSRTSKTQYF
V gene: TRBV6-2/TRBV6-3
J gene: TRBJ2-5
D gene: NA
clone size: many

CDR3 DNA: TGCAGTGCTAGAGACGACGGGAGGGCCGGGGAGACCCAGTACTTC
CDR3 protein: CSARDDGRAGETQYF
V gene: TRBV20-1
J gene: TRBJ2-5
D gene: TRBD2
clone size: NA

CDR3 DNA: TGCAGCGTTGAAGCCGTAGCCGGAGGGGATCTCGCTGAAGCTTTCTTT
CDR3 protein: CSVEAVAGGDLAEAFF
V gene: TRBV29-1
J gene: TRBJ1-1
D gene: NA
clone size: NA

CDR3 DNA: TGTGCCAGCAGGCCTTACAGGGAAGGTGGCTACACCTTC
CDR3 protein: CASRPYREGGYTF
V gene: TRBV12-3/TRBV12-4
J gene: TRBJ1-2
D gene: NA
clone size: few

CDR3 DNA: TGTGCCAGCAGTTTCAGGAGACAGGGGCTCTCCTACGAGCAGTACTTC
CDR3 protein: CASSFRRQGLSYEQYF
V gene: TRBV12-3/TRBV12-4
J gene: TRBJ2-7
D gene: TRBD1
clone size: NA

CDR3 DNA: TGTGCTAGTGGTTTGACTTGGGGCAGGGCGGGAGATACGCAGTATTTT
CDR3 protein: CASGLTWGRAGDTQYF
V gene: TRBV12-5
J gene: TRBJ2-3
D gene: NA
clone size: few

CDR3 DNA: TGTGCCAGCAGCAAACTGACAGGGGCCCGTGGGAATGAGCAGTTCTTC
CDR3 protein: CASSKLTGARGNEQFF
V gene: TRBV7-8
J gene: TRBJ2-1
D gene: TRBD1
clone size: few

CDR3 DNA: TGTGCCAGCAGTCCCCCTTATGGGGCATTTGGGAATGAGCAGTTCTTC
CDR3 protein: CASSPPYGAFGNEQFF
V gene: TRBV27
J gene: TRBJ2-1
D gene: NA
clone size: few

CDR3 DNA: TGCGCCAGCAGCTCCGGGACTAGCGGGGGCGGTGATACGAAGTATTTT
CDR3 protein: CASSSGTSGGGDTKYF
V gene: TRBV5-1
J gene: TRBJ2-3
D gene: TRBD2
clone size: few

CDR3 DNA: TGTGCCACCAGCAGAGATCGAGGCCAGAACACTGAAGCTTTCTTT
CDR3 protein: CATSRDRGQNTEAFF
V gene: TRBV15
J gene: TRBJ1-1
D gene: NA
clone size: many

CDR3 DNA: TGTGCCAGCAGCCCCGACATATCGTCACCCCTCCACTTT
CDR3 protein: CASSPDISSPLHF
V gene: TRBV7-2
J gene: TRBJ1-6
D gene: NA
clone size: few

CDR3 DNA: TGTGCCAGCAGAAACCACAGGGGGGACACTGAAGCTTTCTTT
CDR3 protein: CASRNHRGDTEAFF
V gene: TRBV6-2/TRBV6-3
J gene: TRBJ1-1
D gene: TRBD1
clone size: NA

CDR3 DNA: TGCGCCAGCAGCGCAGAGACAGGGTTGCCCCAGTACTTC
CDR3 protein: CASSAETGLPQYF
V gene: TRBV5-1
J gene: TRBJ2-5
D gene: TRBD1
clone size: NA

CDR3 DNA: TGTGCCAGCAGCCGGACAGGGAACTCTGGAAACACCATATATTTT
CDR3 protein: CASSRTGNSGNTIYF
V gene: TRBV5-5
J gene: TRBJ1-3
D gene: TRBD1
clone size: many

CDR3 DNA: TGTGCCAGCAAAGTGGGGGGACGGCAAGAGACCCAGTACTTC
CDR3 protein: CASKVGGRQETQYF
V gene: TRBV2
J gene: TRBJ2-5
D gene: NA
clone size: NA

CDR3 DNA: TGTGCCAGCAGCTATGGGGGCCTATCCTACGAGCAGTACTTC
CDR3 protein: CASSYGGLSYEQYF
V gene: TRBV5-4
J gene: TRBJ2-7
D gene: NA
clone size: few

CDR3 DNA: TGCGCCAGCAGCCGGGACAGGGGGAGAGACGGGGAGCTGTTTTTT
CDR3 protein: CASSRDRGRDGELFF
V gene: TRBV5-1
J gene: TRBJ2-2
D gene: TRBD1
clone size: NA

CDR3 DNA: TGTGCCAGCAGTTACTCGCACAGCGCTGGAAACACCATATATTTT
CDR3 protein: CASSYSHSAGNTIYF
V gene: TRBV6-5
J gene: TRBJ1-3
D gene: NA
clone size: NA

CDR3 DNA: TGTGCCAGCAGCTTAAGCGGCCATGTGGCCAATGAGCAGTTCTTC
CDR3 protein: CASSLSGHVANEQFF
V gene: TRBV7-3
J gene: TRBJ2-1
D gene: NA
clone size: NA

CDR3 DNA: TGTGCCAGCAGTCCTCCTACGCGGAGCACAGATACGCAGTATTTT
CDR3 protein: CASSPPTRSTDTQYF
V gene: TRBV4-2
J gene: TRBJ2-3
D gene: NA
clone size: NA

CDR3 DNA: TGTGCCAGCAGTTACTCGGGGCTGATTCGAACCCAGTACTTC
CDR3 protein: CASSYSGLIRTQYF
V gene: TRBV6-5
J gene: TRBJ2-5
D gene: NA
clone size: few

CDR3 DNA: TGTGCCAGCAGCGTAGTACATCCGGGAGACTATGGCTACACCTTC
CDR3 protein: CASSVVHPGDYGYTF
V gene: TRBV9
J gene: TRBJ1-2
D gene: NA
clone size: NA

CDR3 DNA: TGTGCCAGCAGCGTAGCTGGGACTAGCGGGGGAGATACGCAGTATTTT
CDR3 protein: CASSVAGTSGGDTQYF
V gene: TRBV9
J gene: TRBJ2-3
D gene: TRBD2
clone size: NA

CDR3 DNA: TGCGCCAGCAGCCAAGATATCGGGGCTTCGGGCGAGACCCAGTACTTC
CDR3 protein: CASSQDIGASGETQYF
V gene: TRBV4-3
J gene: TRBJ2-5
D gene: NA
clone size: NA

CDR3 DNA: TGTGCCGGCCAATCGGGAAACACCATATATTTT
CDR3 protein: CAGQSGNTIYF
V gene: TRBV10-3
J gene: TRBJ1-3
D gene: NA
clone size: NA

CDR3 DNA: TGTGCCAGCAGTTCAATAAACAGGGGGCAGGATGGCTACACCTTC
CDR3 protein: CASSSINRGQDGYTF
V gene: TRBV6-5
J gene: TRBJ1-2
D gene: TRBD1
clone size: NA

CDR3 DNA: TGCAGCGTTGAGCGGACAGGGAGAGGCTACACCTTC
CDR3 protein: CSVERTGRGYTF
V gene: TRBV29-1
J gene: TRBJ1-2
D gene: TRBD1
clone size: few

CDR3 DNA: TGTGCCAGCACCCTGGGGACAGTCAATCAGCCCCAGCATTTT
CDR3 protein: CASTLGTVNQPQHF
V gene: TRBV12-3/TRBV12-4
J gene: TRBJ1-5
D gene: TRBD1
clone size: NA